These 20 T cell receptor beta chains came from one sample sequenced in a study of blood T cell repertoires in COVID-19. The data were produced by immunoSEQ multiplex PCR, yet TCRdb's version contains in-frame clones alone and is incomplete. The sample lists around 200,000 clones; about 87% were seen once. The source material was peripheral blood. These receptors came from a woman younger than 35 who had recovered from COVID-19.

This chain links TRBV3-1 (or the pseudogene TRBV3-2) with TRBJ2-2; 10 nucleotides match TRBD1. The CDR3 is 17 residues long. J lost 0 bases, V lost 2 bases, and 3 bases had no gene match. Germline values: CDR1 LGHDT, CDR2 YNNKEL (reference sequence). The CDR3, as DNA: TGTGCCAGCAGCCAAATCGGACAGGGGGCGAACACCGGGGAGCTGTTTTTT. Translation: CASSQIGQGANTGELFF.

The rearrangement uses TRBV2 and TRBJ1-5, with D tentatively TRBD1 (6 bases). Germline V gene lookup returns CDR1 SNHLY and CDR2 FYNNEI. CDR3 length: 15 residues. Trimming shortened V by 1 base and J by 7 bases, and 14 bases separated the two germline ends. The CDR3 DNA follows: TGTGCCAGCAGTGAAGAGGGGGTAGGAGGACAGCCCCAGCATTTT. Its translation is CASSEEGVGGQPQHF.

The chain is built from TRBV2 and TRBJ1-1; possibly TRBD1 for D (5 bases). V was pared by 7 bases and J by 1 base, with 10 bases between. This CDR3 has 13 residues. The germline V gene has CDR1 SNHLY and CDR2 FYNNEI. CDR3 DNA: TGTGCCAGCAACTGGCAGGGGAACACTGAAGCTTTCTTT. Amino acids: CASNWQGNTEAFF.

The rearrangement uses TRBV11-3 and TRBJ2-1, with D possibly being TRBD2 (5 bases). The CDR3 is 14 residues long. The V end was cut by 5 bases, the J end by 4 bases, with 12 bases between. Germline CDR1 SGHNT, CDR2 YENEEA. CDR3 amino acids: CASSSGERYNEQFF. CDR3 coding DNA: TGTGCCAGCAGCAGTGGAGAGCGGTACAATGAGCAGTTCTTC.

This chain uses TRBV19 with TRBJ1-1, with unresolved D. Per germline, CDR1 LNHDA and CDR2 SQIVND (reference sequence). Trimming left V 1 base short and J 0 bases short, with 9 bases between. CDR3 length equals 15 residues. The CDR3 loop is CASSIGLPMNTEAFF. CDR3 sequence (DNA): TGTGCCAGTAGTATAGGCCTACCCATGAACACTGAAGCTTTCTTT.

The V gene is TRBV5-4, the J gene TRBJ2-7, with 10 nucleotides matching TRBD1. Germline trimming cut 3 bases from V and 2 bases from J; bases unmatched to any gene: 14. Germline V lookup: CDR1 SGHNT, CDR2 YYREEE (reference sequence). The CDR3 loop spans 18 amino acids. This CDR3 is CASSSRRAGQGPPYEQYF. The CDR3 DNA is TGTGCCAGCAGCTCCCGGCGTGCGGGACAGGGGCCCCCCTACGAGCAGTACTTC.

CDR3 sequence (DNA): TGTGCCAGCAGCCCCTCCGGGGGTTCCTACGAGCAGTACTTC. Translation: CASSPSGGSYEQYF. The chain combines TRBV6-2 or TRBV6-3 with TRBJ2-7, with D tentatively TRBD2 (6 bases). CDR3 size: 14 residues. Germline V gene sequence: CDR1 MNHEY, CDR2 SVGEGT. V lost 6 bases and J 1 base, leaving 13 bases between the germline ends.

The genes are TRBV5-6 and TRBJ2-7; 8 positions agree with TRBD1. The CDR3 length is 15 residues. CDR1 is SGHDT, CDR2 YYEEEE, per germline. The V and J ends lost 4 bases and 4 bases, in that order; junction bases with no gene match: 10. CDR3 coding DNA: TGTGCCAGCAGCATCCCAGGACAGGGACGATACGAGCAGTACTTC. Its translation is CASSIPGQGRYEQYF.

The chain couples TRBV6-5 to TRBJ1-1, with TRBD1 matching 7 bases. The germline gives CDR1 MNHEY, CDR2 SVGAGI. The junction had 6 bases not matched to a gene; V was cut back by 5 bases and J by 6 bases. The CDR3 extends over 13 amino acids. The CDR3 bases are TGTGCCAGCAGTACCACCGGGACAGCTGAAGCTTTCTTT. It translates to CASSTTGTAEAFF.

The gene calls are TRBV18 and TRBJ1-5, with 10 bases aligning to TRBD1. J lost 4 bases, V lost 5 bases, and 8 bases had no gene match. The CDR3 covers 16 residues. Per germline, CDR1 KGHSH and CDR2 LQKENI. The CDR3 is CASSSRPGQGNQPQHF. As DNA, the CDR3 is TGTGCCAGCTCATCGAGACCGGGACAGGGGAATCAGCCCCAGCATTTT.

The chain carries TRBV9 and TRBJ2-1; D remains unclear. This CDR3 comprises 14 residues. Trimming cost V 5 bases and J 5 bases, with 14 bases left between them. The V gene's germline CDR1 is SGDLS and CDR2 YYNGEE. The CDR3 reads CASSSYPSHNEQFF. The CDR3, as DNA: TGTGCCAGCAGTTCCTACCCATCTCACAATGAGCAGTTCTTC.

The gene calls are TRBV29-1 and TRBJ1-1; 7 nucleotides match TRBD1. The CDR3 contains 12 residues. Germline V lookup: CDR1 SQVTM, CDR2 ANQGSEA. Trimming took 7 bases from V and 5 from J; bases not matched to a gene: 7. The CDR3 sequence: CSAQTGRTEAFF. The CDR3 nucleotides are TGCAGCGCCCAGACAGGGAGGACTGAAGCTTTCTTT.

V and J are TRBV7-9 and TRBJ1-6; TRBD1 matches 10 bases. The CDR3 has 14 amino acids. V lost 5 bases to trimming and J lost 9 bases; unmatched junction nucleotides: 4. Germline CDR1 and CDR2: SEHNR and FQNEAQ (reference sequence). Written as DNA, the CDR3 is TGTGCCAGCAGCACCGGGACAGGGGCTTCACCCCTCCACTTT. It encodes CASSTGTGASPLHF.

This sequence joins TRBV10-3 and TRBJ2-7; 7 bases line up with TRBD2. The CDR3 has 12 residues. With V trimmed by 9 bases and J by 4 bases, 6 bases remained unmatched. Germline V gene sequence: CDR1 ENHRY, CDR2 SYGVKD. The CDR3 region has the DNA TGTGCCATTAAAGCGGGACGTTACGAGCAGTACGTC. Its protein product is CAIKAGRYEQYV.

This clone was seen only once. This chain links TRBV24-1 with TRBJ2-1; tentative D call: TRBD2 (5 bases). The germline V gene encodes CDR1 KGHDR and CDR2 SFDVKD. The V gene lost 6 bases and the J gene lost 12 bases, with 11 bases spanning the gap. The CDR3 extends over 11 amino acids. CDR3 in amino acids: CATSFGVGQFF. The CDR3 bases are TGTGCCACCAGTTTCGGGGTAGGGCAGTTCTTC.

Only one count was recorded for this clone. The rearrangement joins TRBV9 to TRBJ1-3; D is possibly TRBD1 (6 bases). CDR3 size: 17 residues. Germline CDR1 SGDLS, CDR2 YYNGEE. The germline V and J ends were trimmed by 3 bases and 0 bases, with 16 bases remaining between them. CDR3 DNA sequence: TGTGCCAGCAGCGGAACCTCTTTGACAGGCTCTGGAAACACCATATATTTT. The encoded protein is CASSGTSLTGSGNTIYF.

This rearrangement joins TRBV27 to TRBJ2-2; D remains unclear. V lost 0 bases and J lost 2, with 13 bases in between. The CDR3 loop spans 17 amino acids. Germline CDR1 reads MNHEY; CDR2 reads SMNVEV (reference sequence). As DNA, the CDR3 is TGTGCCAGCAGTTTATCGATCGGGTTTTATAACACCGGGGAGCTGTTTTTT. It translates to CASSLSIGFYNTGELFF.

This chain joins TRBV5-1 and TRBJ2-4; D might be TRBD2 (5 bases). The length of the CDR3 is 15 residues. V was pared by 5 bases and J by 7 bases, with 19 bases between. Germline CDR1 reads SGHRS; CDR2 reads YFSETQ. The CDR3 DNA reads as TGCGCCAGCAGATCAAGATCGGGGTATTCCAACATTCAGTACTTC. It specifies CASRSRSGYSNIQYF.

The chain uses TRBV29-1 and TRBJ1-4; 7 positions agree with TRBD1. The CDR3 has 12 amino acids. Germline CDR1 is SQVTM and CDR2 is ANQGSEA. V was clipped by 5 bases and J by 8 bases; unmatched bases: 5. For the CDR3, the DNA is TGCAGCGTTACAGGGGCAGGGGAAAAACTGTTTTTT. Translating gives CSVTGAGEKLFF.

The chain employs TRBV19 and TRBJ2-1; no reliable D call. This CDR3 is 12 amino acids long. The V end lost 6 bases, the J end lost 5 bases, and 8 bases lay between the germline ends. The V gene's germline CDR1 is LNHDA and CDR2 SQIVND (reference sequence). The CDR3 nucleotides are TGTGCCAGTAGGAGGCGCGACAATGAGCAGTTCTTC. Protein product: CASRRRDNEQFF.